This T cell receptor beta chain was profiled in a study of blood T cell repertoires in COVID-19. The overall study: Specimens from acute and convalescent COVID-19 originated in the United States, Italy and Spain.

Some clones are missing from TCRdb's copy, which holds only in-frame ones; the method was immunoSEQ multiplex PCR. Of some 120,000 clones listed, around four fifths are singletons. Germline V CDR1 and CDR2: MNHEY, SVGAGI. CDR3 size: 14 residues. The V end was cut by 7 bases, the J end by 2 bases, with 13 bases between. This TCR was recovered from a young man who had recovered from COVID-19. The sequencing sample was made of PBMCs or T cells enriched from blood (not recorded which). V is TRBV6-5 and J is TRBJ2-3; D is possibly TRBD1 (5 bases). The CDR3: CASKMTDLTDTQYF. The CDR3 coding sequence is TGTGCCAGCAAGATGACAGACCTCACAGATACGCAGTATTTT.